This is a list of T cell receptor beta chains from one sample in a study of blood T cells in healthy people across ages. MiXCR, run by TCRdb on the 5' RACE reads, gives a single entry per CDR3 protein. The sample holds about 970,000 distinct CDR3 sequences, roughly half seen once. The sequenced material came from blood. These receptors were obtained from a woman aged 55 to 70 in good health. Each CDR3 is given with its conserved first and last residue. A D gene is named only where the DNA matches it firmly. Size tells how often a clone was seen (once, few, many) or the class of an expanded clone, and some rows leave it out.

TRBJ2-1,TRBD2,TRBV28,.,CASSLMASGTYNEQFF,TGTGCCAGCAGTTTAATGGCCAGCGGGACCTACAATGAGCAGTTCTTC
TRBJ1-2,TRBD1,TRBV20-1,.,CSARNRDRHYGYTF,TGCAGTGCTCGTAACCGGGACAGGCACTATGGCTACACCTTC
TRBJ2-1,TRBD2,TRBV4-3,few,CASSHARTSGIYNEQFF,TGCGCCAGCAGCCATGCCCGGACTAGCGGGATTTACAATGAGCAGTTCTTC
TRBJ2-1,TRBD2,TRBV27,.,CASSLSTSNDEQFF,TGTGCCAGCAGTTTATCGACTAGCAACGATGAGCAGTTCTTC
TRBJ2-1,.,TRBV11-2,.,CASSFGFSANEQFF,TGTGCCAGCAGCTTTGGTTTTAGCGCCAATGAGCAGTTCTTC
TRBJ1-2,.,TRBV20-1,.,CSARGAGVNYGYTF,TGCAGTGCTAGGGGGGCGGGGGTTAACTATGGCTACACCTTC
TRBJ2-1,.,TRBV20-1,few,CSALDLPRNEQFF,TGCAGCGCTTTAGACCTTCCACGGAATGAGCAGTTCTTC
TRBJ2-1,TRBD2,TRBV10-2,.,CASRPSGSGREQFF,TGCGCCAGCAGGCCTAGCGGGAGTGGAAGGGAGCAGTTCTTC
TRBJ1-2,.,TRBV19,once,CASSKKVTLNYGYTF,TGTGCCAGTAGTAAAAAGGTTACCCTCAACTATGGCTACACCTTC
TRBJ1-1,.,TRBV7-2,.,CASSLVGVGTEAFF,TGTGCCAGCAGCTTAGTCGGGGTAGGCACTGAAGCTTTCTTT
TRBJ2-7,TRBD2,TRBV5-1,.,CASSLELAGGNNEQYF,TGCGCCAGCAGCTTGGAACTAGCGGGAGGGAACAATGAGCAGTACTTC